This T cell receptor (beta chain) originates from a study of PD-L1 blockade in urothelial cancer. Here immunoSEQ multiplex PCR was the method, and the copy in TCRdb shows in-frame clones only, minus some. Of 50,000 to 55,000 clones in the sample, approximately 80% are singletons; the top ten hold roughly 3.6%. With V trimmed by 3 bases and J by 3 bases, 2 bases remained unmatched. The germline gives CDR1 SGHAT, CDR2 FQNNGV. The CDR3 loop spans 15 amino acids. The input for sequencing was PBMCs, taken around atezolizumab (anti-PD-L1) treatment. This receptor was taken from a man in his 70s with urothelial cancer. This chain joins TRBV11-2 and TRBJ1-6; 7 nucleotides agree with TRBD1. The CDR3 reads CASSFQGDYNSPLHF. The CDR3 DNA follows: TGTGCCAGCAGCTTTCAGGGGGACTATAATTCACCCCTCCACTTT.